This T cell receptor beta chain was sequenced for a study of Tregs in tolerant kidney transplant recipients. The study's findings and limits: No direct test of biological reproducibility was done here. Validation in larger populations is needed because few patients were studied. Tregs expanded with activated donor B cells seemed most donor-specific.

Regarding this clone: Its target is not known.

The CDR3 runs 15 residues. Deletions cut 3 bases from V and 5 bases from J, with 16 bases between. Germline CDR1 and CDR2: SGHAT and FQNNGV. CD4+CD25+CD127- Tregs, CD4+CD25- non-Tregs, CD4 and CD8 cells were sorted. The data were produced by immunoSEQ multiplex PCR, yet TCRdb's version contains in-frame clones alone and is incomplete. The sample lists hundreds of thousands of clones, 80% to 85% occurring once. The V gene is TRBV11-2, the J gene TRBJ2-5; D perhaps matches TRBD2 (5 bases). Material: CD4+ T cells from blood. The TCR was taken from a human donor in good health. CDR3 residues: CASSFFGGSGETQYF. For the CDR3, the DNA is TGTGCCAGCAGCTTTTTCGGTGGGAGCGGCGAGACCCAGTACTTC.